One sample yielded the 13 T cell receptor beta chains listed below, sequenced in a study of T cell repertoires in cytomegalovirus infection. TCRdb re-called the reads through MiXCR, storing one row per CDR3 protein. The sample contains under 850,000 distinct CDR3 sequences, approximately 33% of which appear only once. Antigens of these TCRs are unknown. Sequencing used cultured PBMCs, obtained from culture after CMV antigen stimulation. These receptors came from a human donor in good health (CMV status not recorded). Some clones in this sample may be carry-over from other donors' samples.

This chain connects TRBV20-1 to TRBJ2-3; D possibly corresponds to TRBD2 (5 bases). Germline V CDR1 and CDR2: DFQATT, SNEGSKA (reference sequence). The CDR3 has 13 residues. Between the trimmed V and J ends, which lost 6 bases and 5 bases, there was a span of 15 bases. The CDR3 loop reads CSATEEVGDTQYF. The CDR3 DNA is TGCAGTGCCACGGAGGAGGTGGGAGATACGCAGTATTTT.

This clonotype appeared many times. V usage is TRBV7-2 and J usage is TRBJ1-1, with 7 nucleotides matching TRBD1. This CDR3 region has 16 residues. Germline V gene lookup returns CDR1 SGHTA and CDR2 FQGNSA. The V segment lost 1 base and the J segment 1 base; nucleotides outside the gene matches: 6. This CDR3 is CASSLDWDSSNTEAFF. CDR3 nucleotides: TGTGCCAGCAGCTTAGATTGGGACAGTTCGAACACTGAAGCTTTCTTT.

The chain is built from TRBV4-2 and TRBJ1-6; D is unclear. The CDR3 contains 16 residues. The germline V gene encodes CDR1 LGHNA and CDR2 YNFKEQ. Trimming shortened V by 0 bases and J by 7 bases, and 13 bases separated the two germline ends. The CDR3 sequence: CASSQEEHIGNSPLHF. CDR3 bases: TGTGCCAGCAGCCAAGAAGAGCATATTGGCAATTCACCCCTCCACTTT.

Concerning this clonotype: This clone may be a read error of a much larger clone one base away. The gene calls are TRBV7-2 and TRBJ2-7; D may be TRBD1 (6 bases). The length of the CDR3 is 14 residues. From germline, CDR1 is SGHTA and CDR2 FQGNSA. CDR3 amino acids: CASSINRVSYEQCF. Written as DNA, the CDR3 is TGTGCCAGCAGCATAAACAGGGTATCCTACGAGCAGTGCTTC.

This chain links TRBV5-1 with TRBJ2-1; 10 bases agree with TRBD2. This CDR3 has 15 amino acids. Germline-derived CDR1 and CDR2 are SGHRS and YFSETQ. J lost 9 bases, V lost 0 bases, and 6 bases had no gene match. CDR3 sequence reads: CASSLELAGSSEQFF. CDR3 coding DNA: TGCGCCAGCAGCTTGGAACTAGCGGGGTCAAGTGAGCAGTTCTTC.

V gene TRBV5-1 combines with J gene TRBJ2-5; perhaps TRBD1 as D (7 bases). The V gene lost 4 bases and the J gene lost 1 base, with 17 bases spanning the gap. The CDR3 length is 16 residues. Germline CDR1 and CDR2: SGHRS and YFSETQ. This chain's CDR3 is CASSGVAGGLQETQYF. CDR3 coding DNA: TGCGCCAGCAGCGGGGTGGCAGGGGGACTCCAAGAGACCCAGTACTTC.

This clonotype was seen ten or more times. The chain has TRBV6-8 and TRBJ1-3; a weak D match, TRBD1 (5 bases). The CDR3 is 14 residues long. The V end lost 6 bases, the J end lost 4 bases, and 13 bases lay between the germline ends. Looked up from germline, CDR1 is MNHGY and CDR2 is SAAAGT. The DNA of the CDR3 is TGTGCCAGCAGGCGCTCAGGGACCGGAAACACCATATATTTT. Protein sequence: CASRRSGTGNTIYF.

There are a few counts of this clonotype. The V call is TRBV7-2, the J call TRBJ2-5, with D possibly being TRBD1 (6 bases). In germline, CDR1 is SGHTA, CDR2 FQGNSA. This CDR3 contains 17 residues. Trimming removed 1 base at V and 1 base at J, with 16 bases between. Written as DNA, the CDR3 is TGTGCCAGCAGCTTAGGTGGCAGGGGCCCTTCCCAAGAGACCCAGTACTTC. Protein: CASSLGGRGPSQETQYF. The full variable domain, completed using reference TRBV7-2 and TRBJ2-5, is GAGVSQSPSNKVTEKGKDVELRCDPISGHTALYWYRQSLGQGLEFLIYFQGNSAPDKSGLPSDRFSAERTGGSVSTLTIQRTQQEDSAVYLCASSLGGRGPSQETQYFGPGTRLLVL.

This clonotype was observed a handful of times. CDR3: CASGLGVGRVDETQYF. The CDR3 region has the DNA TGTGCTAGTGGTTTAGGAGTAGGGAGGGTAGATGAGACCCAGTACTTC. This chain uses TRBV12-5 with TRBJ2-5; the match to TRBD2 covers 7 bases. The germline V gene encodes CDR1 LGHNT and CDR2 FRNRAP. The trim removed 3 bases at V and 5 bases at J, leaving 12 bases unmatched. This CDR3 comprises 16 residues.

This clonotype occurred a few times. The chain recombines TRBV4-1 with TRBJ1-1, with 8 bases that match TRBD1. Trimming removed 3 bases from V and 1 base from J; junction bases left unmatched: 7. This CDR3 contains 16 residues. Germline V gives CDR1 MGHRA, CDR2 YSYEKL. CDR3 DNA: TGCGCCAGCAGCCACAGTCCCGGGACAGGGAACACTGAAGCTTTCTTT. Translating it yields CASSHSPGTGNTEAFF.

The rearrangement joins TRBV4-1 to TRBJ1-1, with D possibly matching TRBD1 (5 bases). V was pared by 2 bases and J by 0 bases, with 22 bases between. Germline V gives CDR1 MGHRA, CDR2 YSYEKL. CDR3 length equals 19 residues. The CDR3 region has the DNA TGCGCCAGCAGCCAAAAGAGGGGCGACAGTAGGTCAATGAACACTGAAGCTTTCTTT. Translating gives CASSQKRGDSRSMNTEAFF.

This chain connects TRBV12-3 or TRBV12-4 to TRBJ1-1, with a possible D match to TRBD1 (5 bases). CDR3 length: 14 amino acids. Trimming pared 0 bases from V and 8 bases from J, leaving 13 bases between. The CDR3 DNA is TGTGCCAGCAGTTTAGCTTACAGGCATAGCGAAGCTTTCTTT. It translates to CASSLAYRHSEAFF.

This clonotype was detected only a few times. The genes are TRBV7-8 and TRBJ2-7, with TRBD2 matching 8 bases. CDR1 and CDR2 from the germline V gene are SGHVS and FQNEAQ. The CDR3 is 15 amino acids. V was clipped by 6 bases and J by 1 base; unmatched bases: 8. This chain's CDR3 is CASSGLAGLSYEQYF. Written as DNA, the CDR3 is TGTGCCAGCAGTGGGCTAGCGGGCCTATCCTACGAGCAGTACTTC. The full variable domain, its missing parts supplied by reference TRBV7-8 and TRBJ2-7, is GAGVSQSPRYKVAKRGQDVALRCDPISGHVSLFWYQQALGQGPEFLTYFQNEAQLDKSGLPSDRFFAERPEGSVSTLKIQRTQQEDSAVYLCASSGLAGLSYEQYFGPGTRLTVT.